The TCR beta chain under discussion was sequenced for a study of CD8 T cells in Susac syndrome. The authors reverse transcribed roughly 0.45 to 1 ug RNA with random hexamers. Amplification of TCR beta CDR3 spanned 54 Vbeta and 13 Jbeta via immunoSEQ multiplex PCR. MiXCR, run by TCRdb on the immunoSEQ multiplex PCR reads, gives a single entry per CDR3 protein. The table has tens of thousands of distinct CDR3 sequences, more than 85% seen once; the top ten hold around 0.49%. The CDR3 runs to 15 residues. Per germline, CDR1 LNHDA and CDR2 SQIVND (reference sequence). The trim removed 5 bases at V and 4 bases at J, leaving 5 bases unmatched. TCR beta sequencing covered blood CD8+ and CD4+ T cells.

The sample comprised CD8+ T cells from PBMCs. This clonotype was sampled from a human donor with multiple sclerosis. The rearrangement uses TRBV19 and TRBJ2-7; 13 nucleotides align to TRBD2. DNA for the CDR3: TGTGCCAGTAGTGCCGGGACTAGCGGGACGTACGAGCAGTACTTC. Protein product: CASSAGTSGTYEQYF.